This T cell receptor (beta chain) was retrieved from a study of cytomegalovirus exposure and HLA in healthy donors. On this clone itself: Its antigen is unidentified.

The PCR was carried out with 60 Vbeta primers and 13 Jbeta primers. Repertoires were generated with immunoSEQ multiplex PCR, while TCRdb's copy carries only in-frame clones and drops some. The data contain 120,000 to 150,000 clones, 78% of them singletons. Likely unrecorded immune exposures existed in these nominally healthy donors. The CDR3 covers 17 residues. The V gene's germline CDR1 is MNHNS and CDR2 SASEGT. V was pared by 0 bases and J by 3 bases, with 16 bases between. Notes on the study in general: Researchers reported that a few CMV-associated chains were confirmed in vitro as CMV antigen-specific. Roughly 170 TCR beta chains were listed as cytomegalovirus-associated.

Sequencing input: PBMCs. This chain uses TRBV6-1 with TRBJ2-3, with D perhaps TRBD1 (6 bases). This TCR was recovered from a male donor in good health and CMV-seronegative. The CDR3 is CASSEALGSRGTDTQYF. CDR3 DNA: TGTGCCAGCAGTGAAGCTTTGGGATCTAGGGGGACAGATACGCAGTATTTT.